The following is a T cell receptor (beta chain) sequence with its context. This sample was taken from a study of technical replicates of blood from a handful of donors. Data came from immunoSEQ multiplex PCR; TCRdb stores just in-frame clones and leaves some out. The data contain under 90,000 clones, approximately 96% of them singletons. The trim removed 6 bases at V and 3 bases at J, leaving 8 bases unmatched. The length of the CDR3 is 16 residues. Germline V gives CDR1 SGHAT, CDR2 FQNNGV. Sequences were obtained from T cells isolated from PBMCs. The chain recombines TRBV11-2 with TRBJ2-1; 10 bases agree with TRBD2. The origin of this receptor is a human donor in good health. CDR3 coding DNA: TGTGCCAGCAGTCCCGGACTAGCGGATAACTACAATGAGCAGTTCTTC. Translation gives CASSPGLADNYNEQFF.